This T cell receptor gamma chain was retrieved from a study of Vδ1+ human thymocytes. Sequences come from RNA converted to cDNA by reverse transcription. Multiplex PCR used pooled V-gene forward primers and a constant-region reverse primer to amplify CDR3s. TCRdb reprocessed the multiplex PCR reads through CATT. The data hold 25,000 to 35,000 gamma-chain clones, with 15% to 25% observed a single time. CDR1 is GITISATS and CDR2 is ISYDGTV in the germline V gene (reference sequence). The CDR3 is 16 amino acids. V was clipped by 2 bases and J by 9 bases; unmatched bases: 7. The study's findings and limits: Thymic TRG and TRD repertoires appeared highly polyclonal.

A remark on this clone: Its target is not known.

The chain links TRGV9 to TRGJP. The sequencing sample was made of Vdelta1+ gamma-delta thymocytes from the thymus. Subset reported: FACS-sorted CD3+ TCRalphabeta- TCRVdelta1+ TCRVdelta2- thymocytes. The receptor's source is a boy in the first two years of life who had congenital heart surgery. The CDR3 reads CALWEASGLGKKIKVF. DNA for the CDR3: TGTGCCTTGTGGGAGGCCTCCGGGTTGGGCAAAAAAATCAAGGTATTT.